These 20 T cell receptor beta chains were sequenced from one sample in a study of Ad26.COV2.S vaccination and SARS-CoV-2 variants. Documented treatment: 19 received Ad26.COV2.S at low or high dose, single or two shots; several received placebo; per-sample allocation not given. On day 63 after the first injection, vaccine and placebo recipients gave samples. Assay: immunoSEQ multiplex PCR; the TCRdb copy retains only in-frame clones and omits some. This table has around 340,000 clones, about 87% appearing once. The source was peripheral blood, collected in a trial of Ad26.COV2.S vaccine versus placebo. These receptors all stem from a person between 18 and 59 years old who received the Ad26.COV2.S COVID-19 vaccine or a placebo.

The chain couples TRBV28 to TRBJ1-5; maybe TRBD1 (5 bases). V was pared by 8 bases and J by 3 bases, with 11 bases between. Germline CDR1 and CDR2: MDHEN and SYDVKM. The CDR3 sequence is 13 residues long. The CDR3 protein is CASRPGPNQPQHF. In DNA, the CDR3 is TGTGCCAGCCGTCCGGGACCCAATCAGCCCCAGCATTTT.

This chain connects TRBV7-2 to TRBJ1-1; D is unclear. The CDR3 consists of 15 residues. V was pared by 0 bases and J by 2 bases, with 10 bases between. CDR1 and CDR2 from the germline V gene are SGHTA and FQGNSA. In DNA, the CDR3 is TGTGCCAGCAGCTTAGCTCAGCAAACTAACACTGAAGCTTTCTTT. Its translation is CASSLAQQTNTEAFF. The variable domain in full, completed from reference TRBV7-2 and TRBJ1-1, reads GAGVSQSPSNKVTEKGKDVELRCDPISGHTALYWYRQSLGQGLEFLIYFQGNSAPDKSGLPSDRFSAERTGGSVSTLTIQRTQQEDSAVYLCASSLAQQTNTEAFFGQGTRLTVV.

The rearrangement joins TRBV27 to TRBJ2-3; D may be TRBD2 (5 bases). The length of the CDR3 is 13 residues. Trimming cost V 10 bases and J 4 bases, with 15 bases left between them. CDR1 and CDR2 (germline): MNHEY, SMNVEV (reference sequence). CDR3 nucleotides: TGTGCCACTAAGAGGACTGGTTCAGATACGCAGTATTTT. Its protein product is CATKRTGSDTQYF.

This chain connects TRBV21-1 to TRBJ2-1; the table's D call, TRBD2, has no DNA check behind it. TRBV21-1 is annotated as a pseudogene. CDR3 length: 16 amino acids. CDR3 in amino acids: CASRIGGLAVFNEQFF. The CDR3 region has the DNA TGTGCCAGCAGGATTGGGGGACTAGCCGTCTTCAATGAGCAGTTCTTC.

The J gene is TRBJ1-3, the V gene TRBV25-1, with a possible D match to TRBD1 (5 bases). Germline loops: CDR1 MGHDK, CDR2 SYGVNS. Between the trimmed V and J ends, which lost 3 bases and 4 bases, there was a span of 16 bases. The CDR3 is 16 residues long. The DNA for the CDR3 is TGTGCCAGCAGTGAGATAGGACACCGGTTCGGAAACACCATATATTTT. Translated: CASSEIGHRFGNTIYF.

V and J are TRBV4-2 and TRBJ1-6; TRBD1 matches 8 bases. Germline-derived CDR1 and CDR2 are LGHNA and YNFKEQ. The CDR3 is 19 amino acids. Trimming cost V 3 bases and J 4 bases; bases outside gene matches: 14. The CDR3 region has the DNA TGTGCCAGCAGCCAGCGAAGCCCGCGGACAGGGCTTTATAATTCACCCCTCCACTTT. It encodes CASSQRSPRTGLYNSPLHF.

The CDR3 DNA follows: TGTGCCAGCAGCCTGGGACAGGAACAAGAGACCCAGTACTTC. This sequence encodes CASSLGQEQETQYF. V gene TRBV11-1 combines with J gene TRBJ2-5, with 8 bases matching TRBD1. Germline CDR1 and CDR2: SGHAT and FQDESV (reference sequence). This CDR3 comprises 14 residues. With 5 bases clipped from V and 2 bases from J, the junction kept 4 bases outside the gene matches.

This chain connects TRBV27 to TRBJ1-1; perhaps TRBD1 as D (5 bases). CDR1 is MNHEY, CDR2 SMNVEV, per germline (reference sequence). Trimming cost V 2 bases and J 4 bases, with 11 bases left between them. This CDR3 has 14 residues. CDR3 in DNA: TGTGCCAGCAGTTTAAGCAGGGCGGGCACTGAAGCTTTCTTT. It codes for CASSLSRAGTEAFF.

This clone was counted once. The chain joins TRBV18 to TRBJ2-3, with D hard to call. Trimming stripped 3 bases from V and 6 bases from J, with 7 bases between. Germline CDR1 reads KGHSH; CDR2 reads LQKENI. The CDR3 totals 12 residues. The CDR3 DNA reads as TGTGCCAGCTCACCCAAACTGGATACGCAGTATTTT. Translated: CASSPKLDTQYF. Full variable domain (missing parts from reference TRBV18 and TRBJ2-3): NAGVMQNPRHLVRRRGQEARLRCSPMKGHSHVYWYRQLPEEGLKFMVYLQKENIIDESGMPKERFSAEFPKEGPSILRIQQVVRGDSAAYFCASSPKLDTQYFGPGTRLTVL.

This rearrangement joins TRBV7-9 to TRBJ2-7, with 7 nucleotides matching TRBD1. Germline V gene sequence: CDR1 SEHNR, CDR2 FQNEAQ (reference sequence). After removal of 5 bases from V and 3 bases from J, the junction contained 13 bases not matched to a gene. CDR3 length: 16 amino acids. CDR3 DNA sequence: TGTGCCAGCAGCCGTCAAAGAGGACAGGAGATCTACGAGCAGTACTTC. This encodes CASSRQRGQEIYEQYF. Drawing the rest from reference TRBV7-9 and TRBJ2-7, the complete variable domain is DTGVSQNPRHKITKRGQNVTFRCDPISEHNRLYWYRQTLGQGPEFLTYFQNEAQLEKSRLLSDRFSAERPKGSFSTLEIQRTEQGDSAMYLCASSRQRGQEIYEQYFGPGTRLTVT.

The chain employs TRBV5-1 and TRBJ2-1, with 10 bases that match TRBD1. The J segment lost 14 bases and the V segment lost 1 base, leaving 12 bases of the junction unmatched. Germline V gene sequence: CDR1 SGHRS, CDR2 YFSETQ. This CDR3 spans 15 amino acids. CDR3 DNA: TGCGCCAGCAGCTTGAGAGACAGGGGGCAATTTTTGGAGTTCTTC. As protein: CASSLRDRGQFLEFF. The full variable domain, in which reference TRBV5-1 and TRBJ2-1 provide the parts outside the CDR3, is KAGVTQTPRYLIKTRGQQVTLSCSPISGHRSVSWYQQTPGQGLQFLFEYFSETQRNKGNFPGRFSGRQFSNSRSEMNVSTLELGDSALYLCASSLRDRGQFLEFFGPGTRLTVL.

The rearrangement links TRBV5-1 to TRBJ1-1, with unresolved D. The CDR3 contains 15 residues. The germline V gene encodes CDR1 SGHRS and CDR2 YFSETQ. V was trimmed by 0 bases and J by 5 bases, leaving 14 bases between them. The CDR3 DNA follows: TGCGCCAGCAGCTTGGTGAATACAGTGGGGACTGAAGCTTTCTTT. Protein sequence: CASSLVNTVGTEAFF.

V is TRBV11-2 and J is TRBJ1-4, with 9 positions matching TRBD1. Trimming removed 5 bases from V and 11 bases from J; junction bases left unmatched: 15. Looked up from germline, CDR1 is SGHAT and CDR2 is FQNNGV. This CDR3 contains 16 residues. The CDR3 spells CASSLRIGTGPMKLFF. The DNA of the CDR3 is TGTGCCAGCAGCCTGAGAATTGGGACAGGGCCCATGAAACTGTTTTTT.

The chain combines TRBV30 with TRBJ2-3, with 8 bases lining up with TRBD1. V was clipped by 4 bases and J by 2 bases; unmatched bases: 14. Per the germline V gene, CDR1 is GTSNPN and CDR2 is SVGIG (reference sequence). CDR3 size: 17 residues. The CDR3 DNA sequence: TGTGCCTGGACCCTACTCGGGACCAGGGGGCCCACAGATACGCAGTATTTT. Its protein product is CAWTLLGTRGPTDTQYF.

Written as DNA, the CDR3 is TGTGCCAGCAGTTACTACAGCACAGATACGCAGTATTTT. It yields the protein CASSYYSTDTQYF. The gene calls are TRBV6-5 and TRBJ2-3, with D unclear. Germline lookup yields CDR1 MNHEY and CDR2 SVGAGI. The CDR3 covers 13 residues. Trimming took off 1 base at V and 0 bases at J, with 2 bases between the two ends.

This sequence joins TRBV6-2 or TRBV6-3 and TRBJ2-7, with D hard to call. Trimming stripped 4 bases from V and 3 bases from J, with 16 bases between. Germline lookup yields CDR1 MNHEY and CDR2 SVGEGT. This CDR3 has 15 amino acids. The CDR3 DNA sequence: TGTGCCAGCAGTTCTCCGACTTTTAGAGTCTACGAGCAGTACTTC. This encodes CASSSPTFRVYEQYF.

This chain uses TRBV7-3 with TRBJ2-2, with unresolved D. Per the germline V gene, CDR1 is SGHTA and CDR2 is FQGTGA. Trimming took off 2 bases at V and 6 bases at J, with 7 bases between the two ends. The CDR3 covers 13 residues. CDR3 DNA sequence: TGTGCCAGCAGCTTATTCGAGGCCGGGGAGCTGTTTTTT. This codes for CASSLFEAGELFF.

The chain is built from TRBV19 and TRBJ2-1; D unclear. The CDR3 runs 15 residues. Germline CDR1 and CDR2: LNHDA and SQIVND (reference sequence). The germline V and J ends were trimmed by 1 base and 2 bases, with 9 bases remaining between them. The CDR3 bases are TGTGCCAGTAGTATAGCCTTTACAACCTACAATGAGCAGTTCTTC. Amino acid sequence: CASSIAFTTYNEQFF.

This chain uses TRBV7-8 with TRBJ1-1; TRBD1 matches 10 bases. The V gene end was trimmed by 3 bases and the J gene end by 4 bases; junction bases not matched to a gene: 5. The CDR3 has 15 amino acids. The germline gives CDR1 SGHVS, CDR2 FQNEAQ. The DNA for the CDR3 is TGTGCCAGCAGCTTTTACGGACAGGGGGGCACTGAAGCTTTCTTT. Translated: CASSFYGQGGTEAFF.

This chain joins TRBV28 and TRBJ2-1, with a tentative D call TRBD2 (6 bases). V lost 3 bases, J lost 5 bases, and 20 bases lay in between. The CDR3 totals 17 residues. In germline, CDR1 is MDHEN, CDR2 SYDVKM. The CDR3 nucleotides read TGTGCCAGCAGTTTCATCCCCGGAACTAGCTTCAACAATGAGCAGTTCTTC. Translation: CASSFIPGTSFNNEQFF.